This T cell receptor beta chain was captured in a study of T cells after yellow fever vaccination. Study at large: The fractions with low cell numbers were processed using SMART-Seq v4 Ultra Low Input.

This clonotype was detected ten times or more. Antigen: not known. 5'RACE template switching produced TCR cDNA carrying a universal primer site and UMIs. One entry per CDR3 protein, called by TCRdb with MiXCR from the 5' RACE reads. Among over 200,000 distinct CDR3 sequences, approximately 6.3% were seen once, and the ten largest hold 0.85% to 1.2%. The study, taken as a whole, reports: The study found a weaker secondary response that peaked faster, day 5 versus 15.

CDR1 is SGHRS, CDR2 YFSETQ, per germline. V lost 4 bases and J 9 bases, leaving 17 bases between the germline ends. This CDR3 comprises 15 residues. Specimen: CD4+ T cells sorted from PBMCs, collected on the day of the yellow fever booster vaccination. The gene calls are TRBV5-1 and TRBJ1-6, with D perhaps matching TRBD1 (6 bases). This TCR came from a man aged 30-40 years who received the YFV17D yellow fever vaccine. The CDR3 coding sequence is TGCGCCAGCAGCCGTACACAGGGTGGAAGTTCACCCCTCCACTTT. This encodes CASSRTQGGSSPLHF.